This TCR beta chain was sequenced during a study of regulatory T cells in long-lasting Graves disease. Trimming cost V 2 bases and J 7 bases, with 8 bases left between them. CDR1 GTSNPN and CDR2 SVGIG come from the germline V gene (reference sequence). The CDR3 covers 11 residues. The study, taken as a whole, reports: Newly diagnosed disease favored TRBV20-1 and TRBJ2-1 over persistent disease. The work looked only at peripheral blood and did not look at thyroid tissue.

Stated time point: newly diagnosed GD, antithyroid drugs for less than 3 months. Construction of the TCR library relied on RNA isolated from PBMCs. CDR3 regions were amplified by Arm-PCR using iRepertoire HTBI primers to build TCR beta libraries. One entry per CDR3 protein results from TCRdb running MiXCR on the multiplex PCR reads. This sample has hundreds of thousands of distinct CDR3 sequences, with around 17% found just once. Regarding this clonotype: Its target is not known. Since a much larger clone is just one base distant, this may be a read error.

This same sample was also part of a study on T cells in Graves' hyperthyroidism and ophthalmopathy. That report adds: The HTBI primer set served for first-round RT-PCR of the TCR CDR3.

Specimen: peripheral blood mononuclear cells (PBMCs), collected at new diagnosis, from a patient treated with antithyroid drugs. The gene calls are TRBV30 and TRBJ2-5; D is uncertain. The receptor's source is a woman younger than 45 with Graves disease. The CDR3 sequence is CAWSMTRTQYF. CDR3 coding DNA: TGTGCCTGGAGTATGACACGGACCCAGTACTTC.